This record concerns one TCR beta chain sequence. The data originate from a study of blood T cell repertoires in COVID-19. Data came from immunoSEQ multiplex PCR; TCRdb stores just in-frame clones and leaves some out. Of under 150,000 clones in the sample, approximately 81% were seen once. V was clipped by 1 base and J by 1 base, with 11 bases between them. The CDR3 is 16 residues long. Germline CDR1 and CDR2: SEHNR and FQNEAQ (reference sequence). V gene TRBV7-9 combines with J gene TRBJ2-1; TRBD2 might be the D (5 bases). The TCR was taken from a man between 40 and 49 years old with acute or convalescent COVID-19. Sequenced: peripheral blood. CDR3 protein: CASSLDTWESYNEQFF. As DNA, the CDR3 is TGTGCCAGCAGCTTAGATACGTGGGAGTCCTACAATGAGCAGTTCTTC.